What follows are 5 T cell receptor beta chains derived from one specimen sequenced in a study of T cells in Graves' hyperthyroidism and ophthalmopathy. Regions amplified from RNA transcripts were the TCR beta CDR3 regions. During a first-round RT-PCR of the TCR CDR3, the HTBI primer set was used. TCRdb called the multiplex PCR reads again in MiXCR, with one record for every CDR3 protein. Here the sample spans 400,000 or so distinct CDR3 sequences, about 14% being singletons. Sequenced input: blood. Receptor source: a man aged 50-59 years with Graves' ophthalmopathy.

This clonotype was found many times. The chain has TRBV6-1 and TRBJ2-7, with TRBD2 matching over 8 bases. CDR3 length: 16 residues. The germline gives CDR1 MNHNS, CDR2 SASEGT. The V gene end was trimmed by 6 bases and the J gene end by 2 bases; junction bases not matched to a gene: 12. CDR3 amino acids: CASRRATSGDTYEQYF. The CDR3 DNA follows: TGTGCCAGCAGGAGGGCAACTAGCGGAGACACCTACGAGCAGTACTTC.

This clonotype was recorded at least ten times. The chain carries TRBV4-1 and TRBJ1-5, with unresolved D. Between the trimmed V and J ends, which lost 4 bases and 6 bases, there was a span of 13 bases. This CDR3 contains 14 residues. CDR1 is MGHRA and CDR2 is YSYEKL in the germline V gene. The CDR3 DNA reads TGCGCCAGCAGCCCTGGAAGGGAAGGTCAGCCCCAGCATTTT. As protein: CASSPGREGQPQHF.

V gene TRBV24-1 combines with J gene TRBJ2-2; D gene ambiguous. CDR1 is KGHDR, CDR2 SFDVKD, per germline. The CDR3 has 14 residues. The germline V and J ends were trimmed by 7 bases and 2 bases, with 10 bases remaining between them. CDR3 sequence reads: CATSSLINTGELFF. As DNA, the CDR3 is TGTGCCACCAGCTCCCTCATAAACACCGGGGAGCTGTTTTTT.

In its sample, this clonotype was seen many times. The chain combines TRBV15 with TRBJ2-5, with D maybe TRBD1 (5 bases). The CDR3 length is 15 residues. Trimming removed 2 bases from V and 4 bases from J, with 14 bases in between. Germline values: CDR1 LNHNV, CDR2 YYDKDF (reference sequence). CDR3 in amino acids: CATSRPGQGAETQYF. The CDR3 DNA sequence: TGTGCCACCAGCAGACCTGGACAAGGTGCAGAGACCCAGTACTTC.

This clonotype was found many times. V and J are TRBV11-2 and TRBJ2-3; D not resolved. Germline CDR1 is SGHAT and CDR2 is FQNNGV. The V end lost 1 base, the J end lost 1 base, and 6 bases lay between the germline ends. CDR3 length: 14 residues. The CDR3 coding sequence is TGTGCCAGCAGCTTAGTACGGCGCACAGATACGCAGTATTTT. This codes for CASSLVRRTDTQYF.